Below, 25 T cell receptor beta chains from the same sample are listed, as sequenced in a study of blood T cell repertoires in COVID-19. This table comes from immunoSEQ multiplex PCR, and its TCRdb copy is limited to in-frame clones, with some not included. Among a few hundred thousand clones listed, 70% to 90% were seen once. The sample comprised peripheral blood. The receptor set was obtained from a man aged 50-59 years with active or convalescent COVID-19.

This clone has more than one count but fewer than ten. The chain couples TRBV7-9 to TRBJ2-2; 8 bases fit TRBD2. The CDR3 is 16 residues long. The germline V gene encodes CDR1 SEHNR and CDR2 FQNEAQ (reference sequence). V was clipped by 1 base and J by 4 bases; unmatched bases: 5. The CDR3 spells CASSLVSGSTTGELFF. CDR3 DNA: TGTGCCAGCAGCTTAGTAAGCGGGAGTACCACCGGGGAGCTGTTTTTT.

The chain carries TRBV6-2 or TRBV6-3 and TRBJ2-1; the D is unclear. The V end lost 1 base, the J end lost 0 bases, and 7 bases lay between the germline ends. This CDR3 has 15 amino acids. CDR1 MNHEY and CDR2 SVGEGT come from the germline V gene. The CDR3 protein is CASSYFPSSYNEQFF. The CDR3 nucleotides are TGTGCCAGCAGTTACTTCCCGAGCTCCTACAATGAGCAGTTCTTC.

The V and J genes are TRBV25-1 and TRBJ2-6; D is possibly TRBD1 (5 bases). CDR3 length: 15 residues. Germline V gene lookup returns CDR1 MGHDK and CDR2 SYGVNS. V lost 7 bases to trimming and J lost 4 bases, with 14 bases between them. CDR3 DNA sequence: TGTGCCAGCAAGAGAAGGGGTTCCGGGGCCAACGTCCTGACTTTC. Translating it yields CASKRRGSGANVLTF.

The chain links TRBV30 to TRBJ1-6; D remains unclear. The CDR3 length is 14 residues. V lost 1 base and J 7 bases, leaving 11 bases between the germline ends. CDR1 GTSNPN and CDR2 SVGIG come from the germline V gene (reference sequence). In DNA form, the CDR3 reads TGTGCCTGGAGTGGGGTGACAACCAATTCACCCCTCCACTTT. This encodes CAWSGVTTNSPLHF.

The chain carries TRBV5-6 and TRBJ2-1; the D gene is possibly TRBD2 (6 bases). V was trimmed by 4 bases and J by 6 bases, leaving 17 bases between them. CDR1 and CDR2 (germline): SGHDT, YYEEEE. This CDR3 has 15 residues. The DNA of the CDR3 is TGTGCCAGCAGCCAAACCGGGACTCCCGGCAATGAGCAGTTCTTC. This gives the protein CASSQTGTPGNEQFF. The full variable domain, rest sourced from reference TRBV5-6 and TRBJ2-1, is DAGVTQSPTHLIKTRGQQVTLRCSPKSGHDTVSWYQQALGQGPQFIFQYYEEEERQRGNFPDRFSGHQFPNYSSELNVNALLLGDSALYLCASSQTGTPGNEQFFGPGTRLTVL.

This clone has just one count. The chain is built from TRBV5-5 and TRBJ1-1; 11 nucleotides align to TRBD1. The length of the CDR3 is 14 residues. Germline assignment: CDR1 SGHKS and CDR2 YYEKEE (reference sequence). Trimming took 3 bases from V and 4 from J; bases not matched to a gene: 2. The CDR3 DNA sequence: TGTGCCAGCAGCTCGGGACAGGGGGGCACTGAAGCTTTCTTT. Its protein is CASSSGQGGTEAFF.

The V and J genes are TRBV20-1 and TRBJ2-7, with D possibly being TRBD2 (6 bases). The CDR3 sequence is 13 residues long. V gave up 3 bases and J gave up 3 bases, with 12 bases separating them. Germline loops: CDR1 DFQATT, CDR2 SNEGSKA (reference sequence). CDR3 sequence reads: CSASGIGGYEQYF. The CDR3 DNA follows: TGCAGTGCTAGTGGGATCGGGGGCTACGAGCAGTACTTC.

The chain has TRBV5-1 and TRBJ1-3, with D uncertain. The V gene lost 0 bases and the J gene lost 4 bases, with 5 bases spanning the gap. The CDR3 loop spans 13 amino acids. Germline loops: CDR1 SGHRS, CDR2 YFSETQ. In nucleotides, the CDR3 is TGCGCCAGCAGCTTGGGACAAGGAAACACCATATATTTT. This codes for CASSLGQGNTIYF.

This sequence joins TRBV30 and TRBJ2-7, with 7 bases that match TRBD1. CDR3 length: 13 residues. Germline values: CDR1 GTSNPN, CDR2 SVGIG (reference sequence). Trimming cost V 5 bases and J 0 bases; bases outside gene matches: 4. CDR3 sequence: CAWGWDSSYEQYF. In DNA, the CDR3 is TGTGCCTGGGGTTGGGACAGCTCCTACGAGCAGTACTTC.

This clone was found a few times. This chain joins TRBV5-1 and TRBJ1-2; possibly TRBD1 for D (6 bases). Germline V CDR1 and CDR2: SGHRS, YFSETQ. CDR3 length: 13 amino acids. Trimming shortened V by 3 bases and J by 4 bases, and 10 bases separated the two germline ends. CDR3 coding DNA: TGCGCCAGCAGCTCAGGGGTTTCCTATGGCTACACCTTC. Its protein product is CASSSGVSYGYTF.

CDR3 DNA: TGTGCCAGCAGTTACGGGAGGTTATCTGTCGGGGAGCTGTTTTTT. Its protein is CASSYGRLSVGELFF. J is TRBJ2-2 and V is TRBV6-5, with a tentative D call TRBD2 (6 bases). The CDR3 consists of 15 residues. V was trimmed by 2 bases and J by 7 bases, leaving 14 bases between them. Per the germline V gene, CDR1 is MNHEY and CDR2 is SVGAGI.

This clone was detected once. CDR3 residues: CASSSDWSSYNEQFF. The DNA for the CDR3 is TGCGCCAGCAGCTCGGACTGGTCCTCCTACAATGAGCAGTTCTTC. V is TRBV5-1 and J is TRBJ2-1, with D maybe TRBD2 (5 bases). Trimming removed 3 bases from V and 0 bases from J, with 10 bases in between. Germline CDR1 SGHRS, CDR2 YFSETQ. The CDR3 sequence is 15 residues long.

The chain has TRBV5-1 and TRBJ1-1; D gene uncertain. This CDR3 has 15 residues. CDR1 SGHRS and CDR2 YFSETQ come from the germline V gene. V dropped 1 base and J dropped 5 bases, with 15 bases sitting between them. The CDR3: CASSLQAGVETEAFF. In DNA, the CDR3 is TGCGCCAGCAGCTTGCAAGCCGGGGTGGAAACTGAAGCTTTCTTT.

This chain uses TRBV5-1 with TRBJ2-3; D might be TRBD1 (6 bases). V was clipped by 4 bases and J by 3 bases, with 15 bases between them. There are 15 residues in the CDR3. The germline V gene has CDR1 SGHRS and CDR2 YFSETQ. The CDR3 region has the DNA TGCGCCAGCAGCCTCCAGGGGCGAGATACAGATACGCAGTATTTT. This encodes CASSLQGRDTDTQYF. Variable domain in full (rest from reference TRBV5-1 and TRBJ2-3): KAGVTQTPRYLIKTRGQQVTLSCSPISGHRSVSWYQQTPGQGLQFLFEYFSETQRNKGNFPGRFSGRQFSNSRSEMNVSTLELGDSALYLCASSLQGRDTDTQYFGPGTRLTVL.

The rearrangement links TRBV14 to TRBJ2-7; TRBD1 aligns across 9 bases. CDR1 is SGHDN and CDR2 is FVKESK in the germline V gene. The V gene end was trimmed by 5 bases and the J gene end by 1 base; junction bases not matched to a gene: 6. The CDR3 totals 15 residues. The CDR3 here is CASSFGQGSSYEQYF. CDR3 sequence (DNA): TGTGCCAGCAGCTTTGGACAGGGGTCATCCTACGAGCAGTACTTC.

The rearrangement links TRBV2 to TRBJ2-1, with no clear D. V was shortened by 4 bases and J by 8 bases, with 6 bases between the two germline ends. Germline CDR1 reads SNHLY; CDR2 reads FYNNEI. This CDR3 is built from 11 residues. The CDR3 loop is CASSVYDEQFF. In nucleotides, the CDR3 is TGTGCCAGCAGTGTCTATGATGAGCAGTTCTTC. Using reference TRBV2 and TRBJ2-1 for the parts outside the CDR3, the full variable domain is EPEVTQTPSHQVTQMGQEVILRCVPISNHLYFYWYRQILGQKVEFLVSFYNNEISEKSEIFDDQFSVERPDGSNFTLKIRSTKLEDSAMYFCASSVYDEQFFGPGTRLTVL.

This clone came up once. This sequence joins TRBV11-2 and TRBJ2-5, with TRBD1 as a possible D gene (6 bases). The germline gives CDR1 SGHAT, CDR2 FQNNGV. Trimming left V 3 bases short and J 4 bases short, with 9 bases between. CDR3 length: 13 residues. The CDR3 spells CASSFTGRETQYF. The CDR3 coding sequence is TGTGCCAGCAGCTTCACAGGGAGAGAGACCCAGTACTTC.

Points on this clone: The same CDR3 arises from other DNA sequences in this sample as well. CDR3 sequence (DNA): TGTGCCAGCAGTTTGGGGACTAGCGGGAGCTACGAGCAGTACTTC. It is translated as CASSLGTSGSYEQYF. The chain links TRBV27 to TRBJ2-7; 14 bases line up with TRBD2. CDR1 and CDR2 (germline): MNHEY, SMNVEV (reference sequence). The trim removed 3 bases at V and 3 bases at J, leaving 1 base unmatched. There are 15 residues in the CDR3.

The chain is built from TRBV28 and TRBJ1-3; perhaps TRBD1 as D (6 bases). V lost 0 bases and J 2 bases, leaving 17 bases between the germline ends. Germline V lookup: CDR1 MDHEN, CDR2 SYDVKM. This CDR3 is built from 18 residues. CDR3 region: CASSLWGTFITPGNTIYF. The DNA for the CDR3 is TGTGCCAGCAGTTTATGGGGGACATTCATTACCCCTGGAAACACCATATATTTT.

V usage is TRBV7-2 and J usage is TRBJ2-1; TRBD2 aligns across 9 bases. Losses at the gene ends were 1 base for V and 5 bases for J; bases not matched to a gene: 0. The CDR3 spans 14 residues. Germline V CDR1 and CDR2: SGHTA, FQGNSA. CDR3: CASSLGLADNEQFF. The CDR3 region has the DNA TGTGCCAGCAGCTTAGGACTAGCGGACAATGAGCAGTTCTTC. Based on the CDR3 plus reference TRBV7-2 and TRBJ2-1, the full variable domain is GAGVSQSPSNKVTEKGKDVELRCDPISGHTALYWYRQSLGQGLEFLIYFQGNSAPDKSGLPSDRFSAERTGGSVSTLTIQRTQQEDSAVYLCASSLGLADNEQFFGPGTRLTVL.

CDR3 coding DNA: TGTGCCACCGGGGGGGAGGTCAACAATCAGCCCCAGCATTTT. Protein sequence: CATGGEVNNQPQHF. This sequence joins TRBV24-1 and TRBJ1-5; perhaps TRBD1 as D (5 bases). Germline V gives CDR1 KGHDR, CDR2 SFDVKD. The CDR3 runs 14 residues. V lost 9 bases and J lost 3, with 14 bases in between.

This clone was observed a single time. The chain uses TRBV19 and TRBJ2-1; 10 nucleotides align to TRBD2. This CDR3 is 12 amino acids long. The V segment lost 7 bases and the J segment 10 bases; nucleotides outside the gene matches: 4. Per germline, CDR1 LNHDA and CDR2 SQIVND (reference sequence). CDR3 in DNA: TGTGCCAGTAACGCGGGACTAGCGGAGCAGTTCTTC. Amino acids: CASNAGLAEQFF.

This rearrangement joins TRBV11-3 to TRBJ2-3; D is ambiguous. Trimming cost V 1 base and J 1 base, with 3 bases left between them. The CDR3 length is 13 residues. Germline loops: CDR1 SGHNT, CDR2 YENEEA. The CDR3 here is CASSLGGTDTQYF. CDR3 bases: TGTGCCAGCAGCTTAGGCGGCACAGATACGCAGTATTTT.

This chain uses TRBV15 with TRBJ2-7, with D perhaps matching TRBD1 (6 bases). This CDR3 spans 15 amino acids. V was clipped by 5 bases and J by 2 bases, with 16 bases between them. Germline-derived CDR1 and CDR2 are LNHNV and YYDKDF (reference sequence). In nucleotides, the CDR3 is TGTGCCACCAGCGCCAGCGCAGGGGTGACCTACGAGCAGTACTTC. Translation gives CATSASAGVTYEQYF.

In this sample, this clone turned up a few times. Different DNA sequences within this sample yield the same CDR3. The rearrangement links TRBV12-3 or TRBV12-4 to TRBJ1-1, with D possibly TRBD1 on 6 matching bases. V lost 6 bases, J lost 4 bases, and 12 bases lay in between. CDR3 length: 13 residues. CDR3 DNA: TGTGCCAGCAGCCTAGGGGGTGGCACTGAAGCTTTCTTT. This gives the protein CASSLGGGTEAFF.